A single sample gave rise to the 4 T cell receptor beta chains below, sequenced in a study of T cell responses to AZD1222 COVID-19 vaccine. Repertoires were generated with immunoSEQ multiplex PCR, while TCRdb's copy carries only in-frame clones and drops some. The data hold roughly 120,000 clones, with 88% observed a single time. The sequences come from peripheral blood, collected on day 0 of MenACWY control vaccination. These receptors were obtained from an adult in good health.

This clone occurred a few times. The chain has TRBV28 and TRBJ2-6, with TRBD1 as a possible D gene (5 bases). The length of the CDR3 is 17 residues. Germline CDR1 MDHEN, CDR2 SYDVKM. The V end lost 4 bases, the J end lost 0 bases, and 13 bases lay between the germline ends. This CDR3 reads CASSYQGSNSGANVLTF. CDR3 sequence (DNA): TGTGCCAGCAGTTATCAGGGTTCCAACTCTGGGGCCAACGTCCTGACTTTC.

The chain carries TRBV4-1 and TRBJ2-3, with TRBD2 matching 11 bases. Germline CDR1 and CDR2: MGHRA and YSYEKL. This CDR3 has 17 amino acids. V lost 3 bases, J lost 2 bases, and 7 bases stayed unmatched. Written as DNA, the CDR3 is TGCGCCAGCAGCCAGAGTACTAGCGGGAGAGACACAGATACGCAGTATTTT. Residues: CASSQSTSGRDTDTQYF.

The chain combines TRBV19 with TRBJ1-2; TRBD1 might be the D (6 bases). Trimming left V 6 bases short and J 0 bases short, with 26 bases between. This CDR3 contains 19 residues. CDR1 is LNHDA and CDR2 is SQIVND in the germline V gene (reference sequence). The CDR3 here is CASSRTRTALTTPNYGYTF. For the CDR3, the DNA is TGTGCCAGTAGCAGGACACGGACAGCCCTTACGACTCCTAACTATGGCTACACCTTC.

This clone was counted a few times. The CDR3 DNA sequence: TGTGCCAGCAGCGCAGGCTCGGGGGGGAAACAGTACTTC. This sequence encodes CASSAGSGGKQYF. V and J are TRBV9 and TRBJ2-7; 8 nucleotides align to TRBD2. Germline-derived CDR1 and CDR2 are SGDLS and YYNGEE. This CDR3 comprises 13 residues. The V segment lost 3 bases and the J segment 10 bases; nucleotides outside the gene matches: 9. Drawing the rest from reference TRBV9 and TRBJ2-7, the complete variable domain is DSGVTQTPKHLITATGQRVTLRCSPRSGDLSVYWYQQSLDQGLQFLIQYYNGEERAKGNILERFSAQQFPDLHSELNLSSLELGDSALYFCASSAGSGGKQYFGPGTRLTVT.